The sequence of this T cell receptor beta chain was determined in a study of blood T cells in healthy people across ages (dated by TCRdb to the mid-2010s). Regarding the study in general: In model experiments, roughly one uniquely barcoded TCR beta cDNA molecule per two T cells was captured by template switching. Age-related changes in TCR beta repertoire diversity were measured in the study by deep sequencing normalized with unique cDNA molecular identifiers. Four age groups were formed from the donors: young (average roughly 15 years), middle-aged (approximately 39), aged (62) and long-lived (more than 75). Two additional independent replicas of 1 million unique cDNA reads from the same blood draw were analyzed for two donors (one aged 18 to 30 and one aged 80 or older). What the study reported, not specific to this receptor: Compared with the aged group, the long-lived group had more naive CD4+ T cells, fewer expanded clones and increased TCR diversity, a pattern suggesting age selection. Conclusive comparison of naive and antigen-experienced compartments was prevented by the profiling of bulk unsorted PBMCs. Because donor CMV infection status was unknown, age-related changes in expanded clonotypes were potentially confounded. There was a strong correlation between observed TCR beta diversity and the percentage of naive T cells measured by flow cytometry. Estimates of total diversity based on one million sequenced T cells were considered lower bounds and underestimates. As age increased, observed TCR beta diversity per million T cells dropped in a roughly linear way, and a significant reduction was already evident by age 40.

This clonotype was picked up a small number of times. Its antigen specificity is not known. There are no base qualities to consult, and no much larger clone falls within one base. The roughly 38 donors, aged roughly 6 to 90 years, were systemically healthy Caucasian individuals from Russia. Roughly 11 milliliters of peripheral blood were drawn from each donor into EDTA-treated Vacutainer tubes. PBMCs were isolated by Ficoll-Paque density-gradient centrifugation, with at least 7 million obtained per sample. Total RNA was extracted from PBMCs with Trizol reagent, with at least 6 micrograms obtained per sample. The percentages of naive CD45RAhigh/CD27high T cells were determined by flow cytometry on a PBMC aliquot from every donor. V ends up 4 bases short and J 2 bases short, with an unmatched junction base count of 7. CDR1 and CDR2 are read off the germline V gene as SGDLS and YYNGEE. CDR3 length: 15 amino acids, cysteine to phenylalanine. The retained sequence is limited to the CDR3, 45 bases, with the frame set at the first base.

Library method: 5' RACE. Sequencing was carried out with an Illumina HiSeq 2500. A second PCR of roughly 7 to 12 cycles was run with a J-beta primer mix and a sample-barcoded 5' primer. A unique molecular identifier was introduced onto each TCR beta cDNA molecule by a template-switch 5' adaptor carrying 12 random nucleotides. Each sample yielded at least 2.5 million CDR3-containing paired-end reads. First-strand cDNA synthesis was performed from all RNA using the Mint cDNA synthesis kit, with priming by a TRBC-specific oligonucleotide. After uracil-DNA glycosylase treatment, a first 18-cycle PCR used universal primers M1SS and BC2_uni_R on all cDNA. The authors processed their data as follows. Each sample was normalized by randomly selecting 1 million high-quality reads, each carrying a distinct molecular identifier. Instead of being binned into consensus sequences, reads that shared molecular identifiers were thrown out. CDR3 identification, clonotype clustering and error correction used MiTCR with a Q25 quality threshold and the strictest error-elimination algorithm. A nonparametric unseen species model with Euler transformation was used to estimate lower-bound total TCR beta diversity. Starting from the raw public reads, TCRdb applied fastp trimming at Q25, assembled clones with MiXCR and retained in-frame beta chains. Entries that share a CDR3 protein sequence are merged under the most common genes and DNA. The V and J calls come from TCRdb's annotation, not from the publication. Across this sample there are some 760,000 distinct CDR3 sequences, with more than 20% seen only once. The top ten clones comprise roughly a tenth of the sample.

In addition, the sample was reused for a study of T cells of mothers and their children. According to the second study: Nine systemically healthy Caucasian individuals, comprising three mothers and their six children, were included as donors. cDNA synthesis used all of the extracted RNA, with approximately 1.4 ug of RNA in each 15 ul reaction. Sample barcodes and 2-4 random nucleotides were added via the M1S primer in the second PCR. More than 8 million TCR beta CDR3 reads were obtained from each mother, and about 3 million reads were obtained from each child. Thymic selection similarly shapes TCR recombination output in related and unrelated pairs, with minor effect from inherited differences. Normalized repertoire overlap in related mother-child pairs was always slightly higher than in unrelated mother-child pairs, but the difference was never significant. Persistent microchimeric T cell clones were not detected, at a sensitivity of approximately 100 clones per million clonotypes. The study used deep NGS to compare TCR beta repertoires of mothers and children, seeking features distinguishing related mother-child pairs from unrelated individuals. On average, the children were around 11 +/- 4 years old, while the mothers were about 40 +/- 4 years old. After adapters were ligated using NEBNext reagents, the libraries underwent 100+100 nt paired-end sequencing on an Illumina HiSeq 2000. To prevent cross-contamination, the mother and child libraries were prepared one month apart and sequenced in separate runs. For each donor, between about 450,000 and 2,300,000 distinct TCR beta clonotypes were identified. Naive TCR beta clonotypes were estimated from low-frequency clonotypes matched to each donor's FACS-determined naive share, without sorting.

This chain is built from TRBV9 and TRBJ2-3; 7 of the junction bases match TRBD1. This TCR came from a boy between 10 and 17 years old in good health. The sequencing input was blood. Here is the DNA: TGTGCCAGCAGCAATACAGGGGCCTACACAGATACGCAGTATTTT. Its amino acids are CASSNTGAYTDTQYF.